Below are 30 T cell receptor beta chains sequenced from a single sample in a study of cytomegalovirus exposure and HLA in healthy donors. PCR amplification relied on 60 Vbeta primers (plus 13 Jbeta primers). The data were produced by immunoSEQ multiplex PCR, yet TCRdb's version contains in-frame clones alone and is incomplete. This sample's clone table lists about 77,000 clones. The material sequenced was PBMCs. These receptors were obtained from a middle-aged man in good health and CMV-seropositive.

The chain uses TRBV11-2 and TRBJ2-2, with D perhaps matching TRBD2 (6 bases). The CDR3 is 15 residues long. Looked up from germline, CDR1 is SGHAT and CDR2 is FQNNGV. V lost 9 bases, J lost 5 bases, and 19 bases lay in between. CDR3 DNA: TGTGCCAGTTTCTTAGGGCCCGGGGGTACCGGGGAGCTGTTTTTT. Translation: CASFLGPGGTGELFF. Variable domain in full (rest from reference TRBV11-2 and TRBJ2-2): EAGVAQSPRYKIIEKRQSVAFWCNPISGHATLYWYQQILGQGPKLLIQFQNNGVVDDSQLPKDRFSAERLKGVDSTLKIQPAKLEDSAVYLCASFLGPGGTGELFFGEGSRLTVL.

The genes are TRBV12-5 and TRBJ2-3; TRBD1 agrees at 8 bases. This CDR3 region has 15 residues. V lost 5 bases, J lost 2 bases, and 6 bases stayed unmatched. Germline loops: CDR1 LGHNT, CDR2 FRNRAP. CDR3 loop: CASGPSGQDTDTQYF. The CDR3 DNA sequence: TGTGCTAGTGGTCCCTCGGGACAGGACACAGATACGCAGTATTTT.

The CDR3 bases are TGTGCCAGCAGCTACGGTAGCACTGAAGCTTTCTTT. This sequence encodes CASSYGSTEAFF. V usage is TRBV7-9 and J usage is TRBJ1-1; D uncertain. This CDR3 spans 12 amino acids. V was clipped by 4 bases and J by 4 bases, with 7 bases between them. CDR1 SEHNR and CDR2 FQNEAQ come from the germline V gene (reference sequence).

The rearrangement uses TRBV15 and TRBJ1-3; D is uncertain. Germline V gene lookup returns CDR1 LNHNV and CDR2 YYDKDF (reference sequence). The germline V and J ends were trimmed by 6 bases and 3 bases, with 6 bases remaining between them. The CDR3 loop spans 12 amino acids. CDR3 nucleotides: TGTGCCACCAGGGGGAGTGGAAACACCATATATTTT. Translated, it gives CATRGSGNTIYF.

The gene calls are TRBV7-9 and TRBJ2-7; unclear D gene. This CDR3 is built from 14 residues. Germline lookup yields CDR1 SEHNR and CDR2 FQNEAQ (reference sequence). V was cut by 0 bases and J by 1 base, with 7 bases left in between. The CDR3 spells CASSLAGSSYEQYF. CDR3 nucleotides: TGTGCCAGCAGCTTAGCGGGCTCGTCCTACGAGCAGTACTTC.

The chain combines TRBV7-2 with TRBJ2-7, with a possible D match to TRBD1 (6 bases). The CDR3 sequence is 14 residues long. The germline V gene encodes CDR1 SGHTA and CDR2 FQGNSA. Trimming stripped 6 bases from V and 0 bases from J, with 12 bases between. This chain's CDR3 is CASSSRDTSYEQYF. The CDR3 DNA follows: TGTGCCAGCAGTTCCCGGGACACCTCCTACGAGCAGTACTTC. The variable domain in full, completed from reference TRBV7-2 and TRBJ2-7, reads GAGVSQSPSNKVTEKGKDVELRCDPISGHTALYWYRQSLGQGLEFLIYFQGNSAPDKSGLPSDRFSAERTGGSVSTLTIQRTQQEDSAVYLCASSSRDTSYEQYFGPGTRLTVT.

The CDR3 nucleotides are TGCGCCAGCAGCTTGTTGACACAGATGCTCACAGATACGCAGTATTTT. Translated, it gives CASSLLTQMLTDTQYF. The chain has TRBV5-1 and TRBJ2-3; unclear D gene. The CDR3 contains 16 residues. Trimming shortened V by 1 base and J by 2 bases, and 14 bases separated the two germline ends. The germline gives CDR1 SGHRS, CDR2 YFSETQ.

The CDR3 is CASSPPGRRSGNTIYF. The CDR3 DNA reads TGTGCCAGCTCACCACCGGGCAGGCGCTCTGGAAACACCATATATTTT. V usage is TRBV18 and J usage is TRBJ1-3; D gene ambiguous. Looked up from germline, CDR1 is KGHSH and CDR2 is LQKENI. The CDR3 length is 16 residues. V lost 0 bases to trimming and J lost 0 bases, with 9 bases between them.

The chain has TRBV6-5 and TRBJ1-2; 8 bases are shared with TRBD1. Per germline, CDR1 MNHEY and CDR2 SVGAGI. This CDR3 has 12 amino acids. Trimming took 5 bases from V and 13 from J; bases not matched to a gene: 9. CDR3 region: CASSTGTGDPTF. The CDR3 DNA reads TGTGCCAGCAGTACTGGGACAGGCGATCCCACCTTC.

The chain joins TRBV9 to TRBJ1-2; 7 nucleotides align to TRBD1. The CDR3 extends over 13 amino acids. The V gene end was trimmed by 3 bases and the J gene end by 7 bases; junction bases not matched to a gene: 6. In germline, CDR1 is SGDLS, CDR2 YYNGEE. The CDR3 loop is CASSEDRMAGYTF. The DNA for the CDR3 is TGTGCCAGCAGCGAGGACAGGATGGCTGGCTACACCTTC. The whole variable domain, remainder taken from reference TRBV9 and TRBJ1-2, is DSGVTQTPKHLITATGQRVTLRCSPRSGDLSVYWYQQSLDQGLQFLIQYYNGEERAKGNILERFSAQQFPDLHSELNLSSLELGDSALYFCASSEDRMAGYTFGSGTRLTVV.

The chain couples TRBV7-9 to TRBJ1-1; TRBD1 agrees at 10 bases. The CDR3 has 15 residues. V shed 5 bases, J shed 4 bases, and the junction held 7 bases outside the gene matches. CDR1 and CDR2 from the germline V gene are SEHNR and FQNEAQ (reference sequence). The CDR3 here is CASSPPGTGVTEAFF. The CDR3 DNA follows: TGTGCCAGCAGCCCACCCGGGACAGGGGTCACTGAAGCTTTCTTT.

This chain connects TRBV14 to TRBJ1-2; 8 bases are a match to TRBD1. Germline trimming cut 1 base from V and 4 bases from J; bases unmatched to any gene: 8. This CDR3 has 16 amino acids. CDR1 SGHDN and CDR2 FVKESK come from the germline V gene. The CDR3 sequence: CASSQGPAGQGYGYTF. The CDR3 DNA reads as TGTGCCAGCAGCCAAGGACCTGCAGGACAGGGCTATGGCTACACCTTC. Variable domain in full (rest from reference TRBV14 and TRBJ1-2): EAGVTQFPSHSVIEKGQTVTLRCDPISGHDNLYWYRRVMGKEIKFLLHFVKESKQDESGMPNNRFLAERTGGTYSTLKVQPAELEDSGVYFCASSQGPAGQGYGYTFGSGTRLTVV.

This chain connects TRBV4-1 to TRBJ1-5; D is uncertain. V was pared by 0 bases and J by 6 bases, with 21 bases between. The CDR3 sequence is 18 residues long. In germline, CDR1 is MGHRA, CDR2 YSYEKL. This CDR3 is CASSQDWAGFEVGQPQHF. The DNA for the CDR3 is TGCGCCAGCAGCCAAGATTGGGCAGGTTTTGAAGTCGGTCAGCCCCAGCATTTT.

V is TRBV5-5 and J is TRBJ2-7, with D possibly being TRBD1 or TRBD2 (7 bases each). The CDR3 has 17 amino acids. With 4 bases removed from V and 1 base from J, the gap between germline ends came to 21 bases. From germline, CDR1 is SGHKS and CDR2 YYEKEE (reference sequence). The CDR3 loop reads CASSVGQPRGGSYEQYV. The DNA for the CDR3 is TGTGCCAGCAGCGTGGGACAGCCCCGCGGGGGTTCCTACGAGCAGTACGTC.

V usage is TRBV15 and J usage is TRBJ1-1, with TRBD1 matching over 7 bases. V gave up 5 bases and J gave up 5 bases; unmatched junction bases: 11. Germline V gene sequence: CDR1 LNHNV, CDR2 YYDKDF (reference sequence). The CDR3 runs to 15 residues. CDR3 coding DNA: TGTGCCACCAGCCTCCAAGAGGGGGCATCAACTGAAGCTTTCTTT. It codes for CATSLQEGASTEAFF.

The CDR3 loop is CASSLSGQQETQYF. In DNA, the CDR3 is TGCGCCAGCAGCTTGTCGGGACAGCAAGAGACCCAGTACTTC. This chain uses TRBV5-1 with TRBJ2-5, with 7 bases identical to TRBD1. The V gene's germline CDR1 is SGHRS and CDR2 YFSETQ. After removal of 1 base from V and 2 bases from J, the junction contained 2 bases not matched to a gene. The CDR3 is 14 amino acids.

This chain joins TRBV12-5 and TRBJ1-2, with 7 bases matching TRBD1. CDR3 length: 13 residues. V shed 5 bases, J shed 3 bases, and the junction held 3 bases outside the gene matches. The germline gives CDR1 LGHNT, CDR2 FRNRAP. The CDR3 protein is CASGPTGDYGYTF. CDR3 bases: TGTGCTAGTGGTCCCACAGGGGACTATGGCTACACCTTC.

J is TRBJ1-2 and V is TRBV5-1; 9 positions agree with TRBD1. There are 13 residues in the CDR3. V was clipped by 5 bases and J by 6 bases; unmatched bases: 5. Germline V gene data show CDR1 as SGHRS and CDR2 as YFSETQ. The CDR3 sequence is CASRRQGEDGYTF. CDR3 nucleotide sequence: TGCGCCAGCAGGAGACAGGGGGAGGATGGCTACACCTTC. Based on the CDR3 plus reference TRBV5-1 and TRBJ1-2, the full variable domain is KAGVTQTPRYLIKTRGQQVTLSCSPISGHRSVSWYQQTPGQGLQFLFEYFSETQRNKGNFPGRFSGRQFSNSRSEMNVSTLELGDSALYLCASRRQGEDGYTFGSGTRLTVV.

For the CDR3, the DNA is TGCAGCGTTGGGGAGGGGGGAGAGACCCAGTACTTC. It yields the protein CSVGEGGETQYF. The rearrangement links TRBV29-1 to TRBJ2-5; D perhaps matches TRBD2 (7 bases). This CDR3 is built from 12 residues. V shed 4 bases and J shed 4 bases, with 10 bases lying between them. Germline lookup yields CDR1 SQVTM and CDR2 ANQGSEA.

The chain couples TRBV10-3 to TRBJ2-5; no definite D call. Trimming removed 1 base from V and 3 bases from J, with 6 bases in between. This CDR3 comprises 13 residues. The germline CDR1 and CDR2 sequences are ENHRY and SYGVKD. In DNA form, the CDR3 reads TGTGCCATCAGTGAGTACAGCAAAGAGACCCAGTACTTC. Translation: CAISEYSKETQYF.

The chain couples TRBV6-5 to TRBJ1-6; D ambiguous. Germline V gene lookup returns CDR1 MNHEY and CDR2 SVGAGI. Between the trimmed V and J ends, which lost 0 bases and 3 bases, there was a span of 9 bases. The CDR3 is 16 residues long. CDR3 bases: TGTGCCAGCAGTTACTCAGGCGGAAGCTATAATTCACCCCTCCACTTT. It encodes CASSYSGGSYNSPLHF.

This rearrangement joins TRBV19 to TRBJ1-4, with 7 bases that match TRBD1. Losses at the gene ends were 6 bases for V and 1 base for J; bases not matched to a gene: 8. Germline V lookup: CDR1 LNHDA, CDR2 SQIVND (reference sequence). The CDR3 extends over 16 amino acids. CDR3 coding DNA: TGTGCCAGTAGAGGGGGGACAGCCGGAACTAATGAAAAACTGTTTTTT. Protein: CASRGGTAGTNEKLFF.

The CDR3 region has the DNA TGCGCCAGCAGCTTTTTAGCGGGAGTACGGAGCGAGCAGTACTTC. Translating gives CASSFLAGVRSEQYF. This chain links TRBV5-1 with TRBJ2-7; the match to TRBD2 covers 9 bases. Germline V lookup: CDR1 SGHRS, CDR2 YFSETQ. The CDR3 spans 15 residues. The ends lost 2 bases at V and 6 bases at J; junction bases unmatched: 9. The variable domain in full, with the rest retrieved from reference TRBV5-1 and TRBJ2-7, is KAGVTQTPRYLIKTRGQQVTLSCSPISGHRSVSWYQQTPGQGLQFLFEYFSETQRNKGNFPGRFSGRQFSNSRSEMNVSTLELGDSALYLCASSFLAGVRSEQYFGPGTRLTVT.

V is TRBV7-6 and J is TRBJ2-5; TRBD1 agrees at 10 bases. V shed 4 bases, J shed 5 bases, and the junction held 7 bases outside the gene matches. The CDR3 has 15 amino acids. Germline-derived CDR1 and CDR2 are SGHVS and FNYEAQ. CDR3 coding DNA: TGTGCCAGCAGCTCCTCGACAGGGGGCGGGGAGACCCAGTACTTC. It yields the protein CASSSSTGGGETQYF.

Written as DNA, the CDR3 is TGTGCCAGCAGCCAAGATCGCCGGGATACGCAGTATTTT. Translating it yields CASSQDRRDTQYF. This chain joins TRBV14 and TRBJ2-3; no reliable D call. Germline values: CDR1 SGHDN, CDR2 FVKESK. The CDR3 contains 13 residues. V dropped 0 bases and J dropped 6 bases, with 7 bases sitting between them.

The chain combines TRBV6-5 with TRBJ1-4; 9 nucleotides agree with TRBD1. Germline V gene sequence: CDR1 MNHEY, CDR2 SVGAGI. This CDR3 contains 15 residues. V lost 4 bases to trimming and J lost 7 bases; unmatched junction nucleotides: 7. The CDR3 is CASSSPGQGREKLFF. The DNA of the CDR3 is TGTGCCAGCAGTTCGCCGGGACAGGGACGTGAAAAACTGTTTTTT.

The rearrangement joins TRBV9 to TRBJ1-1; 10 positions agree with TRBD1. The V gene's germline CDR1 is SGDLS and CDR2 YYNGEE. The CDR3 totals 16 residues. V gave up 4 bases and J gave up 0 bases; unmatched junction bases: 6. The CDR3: CASSPTGTGVNTEAFF. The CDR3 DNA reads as TGTGCCAGCAGCCCCACCGGGACAGGGGTGAACACTGAAGCTTTCTTT.

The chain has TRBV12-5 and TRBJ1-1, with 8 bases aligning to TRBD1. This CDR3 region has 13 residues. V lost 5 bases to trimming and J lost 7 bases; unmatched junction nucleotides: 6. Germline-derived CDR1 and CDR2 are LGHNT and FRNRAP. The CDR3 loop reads CASGTPTGGEAFF. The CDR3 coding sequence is TGTGCTAGTGGTACTCCAACAGGGGGTGAAGCTTTCTTT.

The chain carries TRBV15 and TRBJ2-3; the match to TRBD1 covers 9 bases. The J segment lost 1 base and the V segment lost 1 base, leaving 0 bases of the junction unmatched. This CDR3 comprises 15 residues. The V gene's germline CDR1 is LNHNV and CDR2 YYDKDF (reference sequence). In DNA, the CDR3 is TGTGCCACCAGCAGAGGGACAGGGGGCACAGATACGCAGTATTTT. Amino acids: CATSRGTGGTDTQYF.

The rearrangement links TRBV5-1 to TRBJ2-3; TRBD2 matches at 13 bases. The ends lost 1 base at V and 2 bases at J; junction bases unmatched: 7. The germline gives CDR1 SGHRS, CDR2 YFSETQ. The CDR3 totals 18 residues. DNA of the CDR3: TGCGCCAGCAGCTTGCAGGGGGGACTAGCGGGACTCACAGATACGCAGTATTTT. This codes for CASSLQGGLAGLTDTQYF.